The 29 T cell receptor beta chains below all came from one sample that was sequenced in a study of beta chain features in type 1 diabetes. General observations from the study: TCRB CDR3 length was moderately but significantly reduced in all four CD4+ subsets of Type 1 diabetes patients.

Expressed TCRB transcripts were sequenced because the entire RNA isolate underwent reverse transcription. The data were produced by immunoSEQ multiplex PCR, yet TCRdb's version contains in-frame clones alone and is incomplete. Among some 290,000 clones listed, around 25% were seen once. These TCRs are of unknown antigen specificity. The specimen was naive CD4+ T cells from blood. These receptors all stem from a woman aged 30 to 39 with type 1 diabetes.

The chain carries TRBV30 and TRBJ2-5, with 9 bases aligning to TRBD1. Germline loops: CDR1 GTSNPN, CDR2 SVGIG (reference sequence). The CDR3 loop spans 14 amino acids. The CDR3 DNA reads TGTGCTTATGTCGGGACAGGGCCTCAAGAGACCCAGTACTTC. This sequence encodes CAYVGTGPQETQYF.

This clone has just a few counts. The V call is TRBV2, the J call TRBJ2-1; D gene uncertain. This CDR3 comprises 15 residues. V lost 4 bases and J 0 bases, leaving 10 bases between the germline ends. CDR1 and CDR2 (germline): SNHLY, FYNNEI. CDR3 loop: CASSVESLSYNEQFF. The CDR3 bases are TGTGCCAGCAGTGTTGAGAGCCTCTCCTACAATGAGCAGTTCTTC.

V gene TRBV15 combines with J gene TRBJ2-7, with 8 bases identical to TRBD1. The J segment lost 4 bases and the V segment lost 5 bases, leaving 7 bases of the junction unmatched. The germline gives CDR1 LNHNV, CDR2 YYDKDF (reference sequence). CDR3 length: 14 residues. The CDR3 protein is CATSQGDRRYEQYF. As DNA, the CDR3 is TGTGCCACCAGCCAAGGGGACAGGAGGTACGAGCAGTACTTC. The variable domain in full, completed from reference TRBV15 and TRBJ2-7, reads DAMVIQNPRYQVTQFGKPVTLSCSQTLNHNVMYWYQQKSSQAPKLLFHYYDKDFNNEADTPDNFQSRRPNTSFCFLDIRSPGLGDTAMYLCATSQGDRRYEQYFGPGTRLTVT.

This clone has just a few counts. The chain links TRBV2 to TRBJ2-7; TRBD1 might be the D (6 bases). Deletions cut 5 bases from V and 5 bases from J, with 13 bases between. The CDR3 is 13 residues long. The germline V gene has CDR1 SNHLY and CDR2 FYNNEI. CDR3 region: CASSRQERDEQYF. CDR3 nucleotides: TGTGCCAGCAGTCGACAGGAACGGGACGAGCAGTACTTC.

This clone showed up just once. Other DNA sequences in the same sample also yield this CDR3. The rearrangement links TRBV5-1 to TRBJ2-7, with 8 nucleotides matching TRBD2. Germline V CDR1 and CDR2: SGHRS, YFSETQ. The CDR3 sequence is 14 residues long. The trim removed 1 base at V and 1 base at J, leaving 1 base unmatched. The CDR3 reads CASSLSGGSYEQYF. The CDR3 DNA sequence: TGCGCCAGCAGCTTGAGCGGGGGATCCTACGAGCAGTACTTC.

V and J are TRBV7-8 and TRBJ2-1, with 9 bases matching TRBD2. This CDR3 comprises 15 residues. CDR1 is SGHVS and CDR2 is FQNEAQ in the germline V gene. The J segment lost 0 bases and the V segment lost 3 bases, leaving 0 bases of the junction unmatched. The CDR3 is CASSFSGSSYNEQFF. The CDR3 coding sequence is TGTGCCAGCAGCTTTAGCGGGAGCTCCTACAATGAGCAGTTCTTC.

This clone was seen only a few times. The chain combines TRBV30 with TRBJ1-1; D gene uncertain. Germline V gives CDR1 GTSNPN, CDR2 SVGIG (reference sequence). The CDR3 loop spans 12 amino acids. V lost 1 base, J lost 4 bases, and 7 bases lay in between. The CDR3 protein is CAWSGRSTEAFF. The DNA of the CDR3 is TGTGCCTGGAGTGGGAGATCCACTGAAGCTTTCTTT.

A few counts support this clone. The rearrangement links TRBV7-2 to TRBJ1-2, with D uncertain. V was shortened by 2 bases and J by 7 bases, with 11 bases between the two germline ends. The CDR3 sequence is 13 residues long. The V gene's germline CDR1 is SGHTA and CDR2 FQGNSA. The CDR3 sequence: CASSLYRSGGYTF. The CDR3 coding sequence is TGTGCCAGCAGCTTATACAGAAGCGGTGGCTACACCTTC. The full variable domain, rest sourced from reference TRBV7-2 and TRBJ1-2, is GAGVSQSPSNKVTEKGKDVELRCDPISGHTALYWYRQSLGQGLEFLIYFQGNSAPDKSGLPSDRFSAERTGGSVSTLTIQRTQQEDSAVYLCASSLYRSGGYTFGSGTRLTVV.

This clone showed up just a few times. Other nucleotide sequences from this sample produce the same CDR3. The gene calls are TRBV9 and TRBJ2-7, with 10 bases matching TRBD2. J was trimmed by 1 base and V by 0 bases; bases with no gene match: 1. This CDR3 has 15 amino acids. Looked up from germline, CDR1 is SGDLS and CDR2 is YYNGEE. The CDR3 is CASSVAAGGSYEQYF. CDR3 DNA sequence: TGTGCCAGCAGCGTAGCAGCGGGAGGGTCCTACGAGCAGTACTTC.

In its sample, this clone was seen a few times. The rearrangement joins TRBV6-5 to TRBJ2-1; D unresolved. CDR3 size: 15 residues. V lost 5 bases and J 7 bases, leaving 18 bases between the germline ends. CDR1 MNHEY and CDR2 SVGAGI come from the germline V gene. In DNA form, the CDR3 reads TGTGCCAGCAGTACCCGAGGCGGAGTATTGAATGAGCAGTTCTTC. Translating gives CASSTRGGVLNEQFF.

The gene calls are TRBV29-1 and TRBJ1-1; TRBD1 might be the D (5 bases). CDR3 length: 13 amino acids. Germline CDR1 reads SQVTM; CDR2 reads ANQGSEA. V gave up 3 bases and J gave up 5 bases, with 13 bases separating them. In DNA, the CDR3 is TGCAGCGTTGATGATAGGGGAGGGACTGAAGCTTTCTTT. The encoded protein is CSVDDRGGTEAFF.

The chain carries TRBV9 and TRBJ2-4, with a tentative D call TRBD1 (6 bases). Trimming removed 4 bases at V and 6 bases at J, with 11 bases between. The CDR3 runs 13 residues. Germline CDR1 SGDLS, CDR2 YYNGEE. The CDR3 region has the DNA TGTGCCAGCAGCACCCTACAGGGAAACATTCAGTACTTC. Translating it yields CASSTLQGNIQYF.

This clone was seen a few times. This chain uses TRBV25-1 with TRBJ2-3, with 9 nucleotides matching TRBD2. The CDR3 is made up of 14 amino acids. V lost 5 bases, J lost 1 base, and 1 base stayed unmatched. The germline V gene encodes CDR1 MGHDK and CDR2 SYGVNS. DNA of the CDR3: TGTGCCAGCAGTCCTAGCGGGGGCACAGATACGCAGTATTTT. Translated, it gives CASSPSGGTDTQYF.

The rearrangement joins TRBV18 to TRBJ2-1, with D possibly matching TRBD2 (5 bases). Germline V gives CDR1 KGHSH, CDR2 LQKENI. CDR3 length: 17 residues. V lost 5 bases and J 1 base, leaving 18 bases between the germline ends. The CDR3 here is CASSSQDSLLSYNEQFF. CDR3 DNA: TGTGCCAGCTCATCTCAGGACTCCCTACTTTCCTACAATGAGCAGTTCTTC.

The CDR3 sequence is CASSKQDSYNEQFF. The CDR3 DNA reads TGTGCCAGCAGCAAACAGGATTCCTACAATGAGCAGTTCTTC. The chain employs TRBV14 and TRBJ2-1; D possibly corresponds to TRBD1 (5 bases). There are 14 residues in the CDR3. V was cut by 5 bases and J by 1 base, with 9 bases left in between. Germline V gene data show CDR1 as SGHDN and CDR2 as FVKESK.

There are a few counts of this clone. Other DNA sequences in this specimen translate into the identical CDR3. The J gene is TRBJ2-7, the V gene TRBV5-1; D ambiguous. Germline CDR1 is SGHRS and CDR2 is YFSETQ. CDR3 length equals 13 residues. Deletions cut 0 bases from V and 1 base from J, with 5 bases between. The CDR3 bases are TGCGCCAGCAGCTTGGACAATTCCTACGAGCAGTACTTC. This sequence encodes CASSLDNSYEQYF.

The CDR3 spells CSVDRPIQGEAFF. The CDR3 region has the DNA TGCAGCGTTGATAGACCAATACAGGGAGAAGCTTTCTTT. The chain links TRBV29-1 to TRBJ1-1; TRBD1 might be the D (6 bases). V was trimmed by 3 bases and J by 8 bases, leaving 16 bases between them. Germline CDR1 and CDR2: SQVTM and ANQGSEA. This CDR3 has 13 residues. Supplemented by reference TRBV29-1 and TRBJ1-1, the full variable domain reads SAVISQKPSRDICQRGTSLTIQCQVDSQVTMMFWYRQQPGQSLTLIATANQGSEATYESGFVIDKFPISRPNLTFSTLTVSNMSPEDSSIYLCSVDRPIQGEAFFGQGTRLTVV.

The chain recombines TRBV27 with TRBJ1-2; D is perhaps TRBD1 (6 bases). CDR1 is MNHEY, CDR2 SMNVEV, per germline (reference sequence). V was clipped by 5 bases and J by 6 bases, with 13 bases between them. The CDR3 totals 13 residues. CDR3 region: CASSMQGQHGYTF. CDR3 coding DNA: TGTGCCAGCAGTATGCAGGGGCAACATGGCTACACCTTC.

This clone has a handful of counts. J is TRBJ2-5 and V is TRBV7-2; the match to TRBD2 covers 7 bases. Germline V lookup: CDR1 SGHTA, CDR2 FQGNSA. Trimming cost V 4 bases and J 7 bases; bases outside gene matches: 15. The CDR3 extends over 16 amino acids. The CDR3 loop reads CASSYFGRSGAGTQYF. The CDR3 region has the DNA TGTGCCAGCAGCTACTTCGGGAGGAGCGGTGCAGGGACCCAGTACTTC.

The chain employs TRBV30 and TRBJ2-2, with 9 bases identical to TRBD1. Germline V gene lookup returns CDR1 GTSNPN and CDR2 SVGIG (reference sequence). V gave up 5 bases and J gave up 6 bases; unmatched junction bases: 7. There are 14 residues in the CDR3. The CDR3 DNA sequence: TGTGCCTGGGGGACAGGGTTACTGTCCGGGGAGCTGTTTTTT. Translated: CAWGTGLLSGELFF.

The chain recombines TRBV29-1 with TRBJ2-1, with D unresolved. Between the trimmed V and J ends, which lost 0 bases and 4 bases, there was a span of 7 bases. Germline lookup yields CDR1 SQVTM and CDR2 ANQGSEA. The CDR3 has 13 residues. The CDR3 DNA reads as TGCAGCGTTGAAGATATCAGATACAATGAGCAGTTCTTC. This codes for CSVEDIRYNEQFF.

This chain connects TRBV9 to TRBJ1-2, with 8 bases identical to TRBD1. From germline, CDR1 is SGDLS and CDR2 YYNGEE. The CDR3 totals 14 residues. V was pared by 3 bases and J by 6 bases, with 7 bases of the junction left unmatched. The CDR3 bases are TGTGCCAGCAGCGGGACAGGGTTGGGAAATGGCTACACCTTC. This encodes CASSGTGLGNGYTF. The complete variable domain, with remaining parts taken from reference TRBV9 and TRBJ1-2, reads DSGVTQTPKHLITATGQRVTLRCSPRSGDLSVYWYQQSLDQGLQFLIQYYNGEERAKGNILERFSAQQFPDLHSELNLSSLELGDSALYFCASSGTGLGNGYTFGSGTRLTVV.

This clone was seen a few times. The J gene is TRBJ2-7, the V gene TRBV7-9, with D perhaps matching TRBD1 (6 bases). This CDR3 region has 14 residues. V was shortened by 1 base and J by 3 bases, with 10 bases between the two germline ends. The germline V gene has CDR1 SEHNR and CDR2 FQNEAQ (reference sequence). The CDR3 loop reads CASSLGQDHYEQYF. The CDR3 DNA follows: TGTGCCAGCAGCTTAGGACAGGACCACTACGAGCAGTACTTC.

The chain carries TRBV21-1 and TRBJ1-2; TRBD1 is the table's D call, not checked against the DNA. TRBV21-1 is marked as a pseudogene. The CDR3 has 14 residues. This CDR3 is CASSFWTGVRGYTF. The CDR3 region has the DNA TGTGCCAGCAGCTTTTGGACAGGGGTTCGTGGCTACACCTTC.

About this clone: An end of the junction differs from the germline gene, which may be a read error. J is TRBJ2-1 and V is TRBV5-1; no firm D call. This CDR3 is built from 16 residues. The germline gives CDR1 SGHRS, CDR2 YFSETQ. The CDR3, as DNA: TGCGCCAGCAGCTTGGTCCAGGTACAACCCTATAATGAGCAGTTCTTC. Its translation is CASSLVQVQPYNEQFF.

This clone has only a few counts. The CDR3, as DNA: TGTGCCAGCAGTGAACAGGGTTACACAGATACGCAGTATTTT. Amino acids: CASSEQGYTDTQYF. The V gene is TRBV2, the J gene TRBJ2-3; D might be TRBD1 (5 bases). This CDR3 is built from 14 residues. V dropped 2 bases and J dropped 2 bases, with 8 bases sitting between them. In germline, CDR1 is SNHLY, CDR2 FYNNEI.

This clone was counted only a few times. The chain carries TRBV6-5 and TRBJ2-7; TRBD2 matches 8 bases. The CDR3 has 15 amino acids. Germline V gene data show CDR1 as MNHEY and CDR2 as SVGAGI. V gave up 2 bases and J gave up 5 bases; unmatched junction bases: 8. The CDR3 protein is CASSYTQRETNEQYF. CDR3 coding DNA: TGTGCCAGCAGTTACACCCAGCGGGAGACGAACGAGCAGTACTTC.

Only a few counts were recorded for this clone. The chain is built from TRBV18 and TRBJ2-7, with D possibly being TRBD1 (5 bases). CDR1 and CDR2 from the germline V gene are KGHSH and LQKENI. CDR3 length: 13 residues. The V gene lost 4 bases and the J gene lost 5 bases, with 12 bases spanning the gap. CDR3 DNA: TGTGCCAGCTCACGTCGGACGGACAACGAGCAGTACTTC. This sequence encodes CASSRRTDNEQYF.

V usage is TRBV14 and J usage is TRBJ1-4; D gene unclear. V was cut by 4 bases and J by 6 bases, with 9 bases left in between. The CDR3 loop spans 13 amino acids. Germline V gives CDR1 SGHDN, CDR2 FVKESK. This CDR3 is CASSRESHEKLFF. The CDR3 DNA is TGTGCCAGCAGCCGGGAGTCCCATGAAAAACTGTTTTTT. Complete variable domain (other parts from reference TRBV14 and TRBJ1-4): EAGVTQFPSHSVIEKGQTVTLRCDPISGHDNLYWYRRVMGKEIKFLLHFVKESKQDESGMPNNRFLAERTGGTYSTLKVQPAELEDSGVYFCASSRESHEKLFFGSGTQLSVL.